A single count supports the clone carrying this T cell receptor (beta chain). Antigen unknown. These data belong to a study of CD8+ T cells in alopecia areata. The overall study: Treated patients swallowed 5 to 10 mg of oral tofacitinib twice daily.

Reverse transcription of extracted RNA yielded cDNA, which provided the sequencing template. Using immunoSEQ multiplex PCR, the repertoire was profiled, and TCRdb retains in-frame clones only, with some absent. Counted here are about 150,000 clones, over 70% occurring once; the ten biggest clones make up more than 13%. Study findings and constraints: Scalp lesions, especially in alopecia totalis/universalis, had higher clonality than normal scalp. TCR sharing across patients was less clear than in mice, possibly HLA-related.

Patients with alopecia areata provided lesional scalp punch biopsies as well as peripheral blood. V was clipped by 5 bases and J by 1 base, with 10 bases between them. The CDR3 spans 14 residues. From germline, CDR1 is SGHNT and CDR2 YYREEE (reference sequence). The gene calls are TRBV5-4 and TRBJ1-5; D is ambiguous. The starting material was CD8+ T cells sorted from blood, obtained at week 0. This clonotype originated in a human donor with alopecia areata. The CDR3 protein is CASRASGSNQPQHF. DNA of the CDR3: TGTGCCAGCAGAGCCAGTGGGAGCAATCAGCCCCAGCATTTT.